This T cell receptor (beta chain) was found in a study of blood T cell repertoires in COVID-19. Background on the study: Collection of acute and convalescent COVID-19 samples took place in the United States, Italy and Spain.

In the source study's methods: Nucleated cell number was recorded as an estimate derived from reference gene primer amplification. Profiling relied on immunoSEQ multiplex PCR, and the TCRdb table lists in-frame clones only, not all of them. D and trimming come from the DNA, and the V and J calls and clone size come from that table. The table records about 200,000 clones, approximately 88% of them present only once. The receptor's source is a man in his 60s who had recovered from COVID-19. Material: peripheral blood.

The CDR3 nucleotides read TGTGCCAGCTCACCAAGGACAGCGAACACCGGGGAGCTGTTTTTT. This gives the protein CASSPRTANTGELFF. The V and J genes are TRBV18 and TRBJ2-2, with a weak D call TRBD1 (6 bases). CDR1 is KGHSH, CDR2 LQKENI, per germline. The CDR3 runs 15 residues. V was clipped by 2 bases and J by 0 bases, with 7 bases between them.